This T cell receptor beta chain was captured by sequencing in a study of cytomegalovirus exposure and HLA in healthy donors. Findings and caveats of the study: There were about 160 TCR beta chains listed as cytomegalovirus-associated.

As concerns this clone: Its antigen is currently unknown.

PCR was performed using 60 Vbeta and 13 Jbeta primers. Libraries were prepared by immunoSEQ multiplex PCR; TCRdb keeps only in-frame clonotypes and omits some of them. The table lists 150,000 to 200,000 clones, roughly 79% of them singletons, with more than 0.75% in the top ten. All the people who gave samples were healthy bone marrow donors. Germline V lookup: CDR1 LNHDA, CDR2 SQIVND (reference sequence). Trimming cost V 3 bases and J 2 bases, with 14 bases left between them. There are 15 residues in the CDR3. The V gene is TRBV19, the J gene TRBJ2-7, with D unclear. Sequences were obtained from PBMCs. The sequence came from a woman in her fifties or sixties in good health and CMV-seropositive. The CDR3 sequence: CASSIGGRPPYEQYF. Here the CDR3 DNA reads TGTGCCAGTAGTATCGGTGGCAGGCCCCCCTACGAGCAGTACTTC.